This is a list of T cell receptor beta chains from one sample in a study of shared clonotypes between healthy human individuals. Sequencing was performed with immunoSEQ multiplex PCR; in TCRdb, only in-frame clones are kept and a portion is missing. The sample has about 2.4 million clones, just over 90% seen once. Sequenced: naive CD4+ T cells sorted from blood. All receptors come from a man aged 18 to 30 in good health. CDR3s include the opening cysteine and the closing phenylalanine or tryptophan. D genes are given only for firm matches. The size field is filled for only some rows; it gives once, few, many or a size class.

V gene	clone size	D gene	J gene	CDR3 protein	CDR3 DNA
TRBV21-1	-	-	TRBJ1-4	CASSLYPPGPTPPNEKLFF	TGTGCCAGCAGCCTTTACCCTCCGGGCCCTACCCCGCCTAATGAAAAACTGTTTTTT
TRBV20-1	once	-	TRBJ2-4	CSAYRDIQYF	TGCAGTGCGTACAGGGACATTCAGTACTTC
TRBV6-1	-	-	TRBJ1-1	CASSEGRAGRNTEAFF	TGTGCCAGCAGTGAAGGAAGGGCGGGCAGGAACACTGAAGCTTTCTTT
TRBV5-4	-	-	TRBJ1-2	CASSLGLGEGGYTF	TGTGCCAGCAGCTTGGGGTTAGGGGAGGGTGGCTACACCTTC
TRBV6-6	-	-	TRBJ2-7	CASSYSSLRGTYEQYF	TGTGCCAGCAGTTACTCCTCATTAAGGGGAACCTACGAGCAGTACTTC
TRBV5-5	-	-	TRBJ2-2	CASSSLGGTGELFF	TGTGCCAGCAGCTCCCTAGGGGGAACCGGGGAGCTGTTTTTT
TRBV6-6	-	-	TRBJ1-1	CASSYEAVNTEAFF	TGTGCCAGCAGTTACGAGGCGGTGAACACTGAAGCTTTCTTT
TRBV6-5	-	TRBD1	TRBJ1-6	CASSRRDRGISLHF	TGTGCCAGCAGCCGCCGGGACAGGGGGATTTCCCTCCACTTT
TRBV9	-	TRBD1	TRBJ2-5	CASSVALDRGETQYF	TGTGCCAGCAGCGTAGCCCTCGACAGGGGGGAGACCCAGTACTTC
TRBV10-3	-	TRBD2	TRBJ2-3	CAISETSGGASDTQYF	TGTGCCATCAGCGAAACTAGCGGGGGGGCCTCGGATACGCAGTATTTT
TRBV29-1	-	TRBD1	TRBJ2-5	CSVGPGTGEETQYF	TGCAGCGTTGGCCCCGGGACAGGGGAAGAGACCCAGTACTTC
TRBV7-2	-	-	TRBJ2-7	CASSLAGPYEQYF	TGTGCCAGCAGCTTAGCGGGCCCCTACGAGCAGTACTTC
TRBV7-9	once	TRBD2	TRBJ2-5	CASSYTSGRETQYF	TGTGCCAGCAGCTACACTAGCGGGAGAGAGACCCAGTACTTC
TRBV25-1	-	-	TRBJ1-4	CASSEHATNEKLFF	TGTGCCAGCAGTGAGCACGCAACTAATGAAAAACTGTTTTTT
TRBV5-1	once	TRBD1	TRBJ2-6	CASSLEGQGHGANVLTF	TGCGCCAGCAGCTTGGAAGGACAGGGACATGGGGCCAACGTCCTGACTTTC
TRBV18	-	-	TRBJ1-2	CASSLNSQNAGYTF	TGTGCCAGCTCGCTCAATTCACAGAACGCAGGCTACACCTTC
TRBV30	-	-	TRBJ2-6	CAWTYSGANVLTF	TGTGCCTGGACTTATTCTGGGGCCAACGTCCTGACTTTC
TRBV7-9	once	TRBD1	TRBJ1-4	CASSLGTGYEKLFF	TGTGCCAGCAGCTTAGGGACAGGGTATGAAAAACTGTTTTTT
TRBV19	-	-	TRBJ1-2	CASSIRQDYGYTF	TGTGCCAGTAGTATTCGGCAGGACTATGGCTACACCTTC
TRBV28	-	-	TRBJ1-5	CASSLGQGSNQPQHF	TGTGCCAGCAGTTTAGGGCAGGGGAGCAATCAGCCCCAGCATTTT
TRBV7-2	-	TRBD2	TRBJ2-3	CASSLDGLAGGRGDTQYF	TGTGCCAGCAGCTTAGATGGACTAGCGGGAGGAAGAGGAGATACGCAGTATTTT
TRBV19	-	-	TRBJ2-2	CASGAGSNTGELFF	TGTGCCAGTGGGGCAGGCTCGAACACCGGGGAGCTGTTTTTT
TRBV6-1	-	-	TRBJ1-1	CASSWGGGTEAFF	TGTGCCAGCAGCTGGGGGGGAGGGACTGAAGCTTTCTTT
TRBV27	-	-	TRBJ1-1	CASSNKVNTEAFF	TGTGCCAGCAGTAATAAGGTGAACACTGAAGCTTTCTTT
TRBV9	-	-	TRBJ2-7	CASSPVDGARTYEQYF	TGTGCCAGCAGCCCCGTTGACGGCGCACGCACCTACGAGCAGTACTTC
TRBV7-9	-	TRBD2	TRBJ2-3	CASRPLAGVRDTQYF	TGTGCCAGCAGGCCCCTGGCGGGAGTTCGAGATACGCAGTATTTT
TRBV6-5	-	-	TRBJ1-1	CASSYSTGRRGTEAFF	TGTGCCAGCAGTTACTCGACAGGCCGACGTGGCACTGAAGCTTTCTTT
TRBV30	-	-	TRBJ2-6	CAWANTGSGANVLTF	TGTGCCTGGGCAAATACGGGCTCTGGGGCCAACGTCCTGACTTTC
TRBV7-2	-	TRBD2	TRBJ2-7	CASSPEGGRSAEQYF	TGTGCCAGCAGCCCAGAGGGCGGGAGAAGTGCCGAGCAGTACTTC
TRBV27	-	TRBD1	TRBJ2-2	CASSLGRTGVAGELFF	TGTGCCAGCAGCCTTGGTCGGACAGGGGTTGCCGGGGAGCTGTTTTTT
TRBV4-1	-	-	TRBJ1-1	CASSQFQGSTEAFF	TGCGCCAGCAGCCAATTCCAGGGATCCACTGAAGCTTTCTTT
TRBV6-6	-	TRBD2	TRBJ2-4	CASRPGGTKAKNIQYF	TGTGCCAGCAGGCCCGGGGGGACGAAGGCCAAAAACATTCAGTACTTC
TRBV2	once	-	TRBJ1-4	CASSRRGGGEKLFF	TGTGCCAGCAGTAGGCGGGGCGGAGGTGAAAAACTGTTTTTT
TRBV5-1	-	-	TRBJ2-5	CASSEQGVETQYF	TGCGCCAGCAGCGAGCAGGGTGTAGAGACCCAGTACTTC
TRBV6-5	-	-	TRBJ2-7	CASSTLRDHEQYF	TGTGCCAGCAGTACCCTCAGGGACCACGAGCAGTACTTC
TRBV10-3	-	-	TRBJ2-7	CAISAGTPPEQYF	TGTGCCATCAGTGCCGGCACGCCCCCCGAGCAGTACTTC
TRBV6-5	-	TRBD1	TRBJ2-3	CASSWTGSTDTQYF	TGTGCCAGCAGTTGGACAGGGAGCACAGATACGCAGTATTTT
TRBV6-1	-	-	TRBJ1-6	CASSGQSSYNSPLHF	TGTGCCAGCAGCGGTCAGAGCTCCTATAATTCACCCCTCCACTTT
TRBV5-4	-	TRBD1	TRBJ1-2	CASSSGGVGYTF	TGTGCCAGTTCTTCAGGGGGCGTTGGCTACACCTTC
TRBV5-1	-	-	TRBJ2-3	CASSLAQVSTDTQYF	TGCGCCAGCAGCTTGGCACAGGTTAGCACAGATACGCAGTATTTT
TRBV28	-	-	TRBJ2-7	CATLEWGYEQYF	TGTGCCACCCTAGAGTGGGGCTACGAGCAGTACTTC
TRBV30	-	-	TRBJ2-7	CAWSHTYEQYF	TGTGCCTGGAGTCATACCTACGAGCAGTACTTC
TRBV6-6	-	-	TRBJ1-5	CASSPGAYQPQHF	TGTGCCAGCAGTCCGGGGGCCTATCAGCCCCAGCATTTT
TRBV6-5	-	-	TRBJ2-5	CASSYSMAQETQYF	TGTGCCAGCAGTTACTCGATGGCGCAAGAGACCCAGTACTTC
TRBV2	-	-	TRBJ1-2	CASSVGPYLSYGYTF	TGTGCCAGCAGTGTAGGCCCCTACCTCTCCTATGGCTACACCTTC
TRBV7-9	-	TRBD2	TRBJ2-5	CASSSSNERGGLQETQYF	TGTGCCAGCAGCTCCTCTAATGAGCGGGGGGGCCTCCAAGAGACCCAGTACTTC
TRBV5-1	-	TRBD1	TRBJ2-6	CASRGQGAHGANVLTF	TGCGCCAGCAGGGGACAGGGGGCTCACGGGGCCAACGTCCTGACTTTC